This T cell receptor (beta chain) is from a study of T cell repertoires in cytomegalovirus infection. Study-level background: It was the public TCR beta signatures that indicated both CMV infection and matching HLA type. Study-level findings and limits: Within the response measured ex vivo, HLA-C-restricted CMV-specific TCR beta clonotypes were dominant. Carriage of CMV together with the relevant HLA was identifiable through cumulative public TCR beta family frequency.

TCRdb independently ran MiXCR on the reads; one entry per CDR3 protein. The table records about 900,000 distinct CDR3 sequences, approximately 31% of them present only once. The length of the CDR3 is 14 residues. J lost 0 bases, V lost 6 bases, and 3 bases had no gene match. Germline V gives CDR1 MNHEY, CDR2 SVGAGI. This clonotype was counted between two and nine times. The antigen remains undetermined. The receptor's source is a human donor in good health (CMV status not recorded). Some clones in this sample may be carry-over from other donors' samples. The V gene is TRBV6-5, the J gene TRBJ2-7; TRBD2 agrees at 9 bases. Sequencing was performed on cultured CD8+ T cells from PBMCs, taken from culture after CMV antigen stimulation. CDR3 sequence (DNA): TGTGCCAGCAGCTCTAGCGGGACCTCCTACGAGCAGTACTTC. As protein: CASSSSGTSYEQYF.